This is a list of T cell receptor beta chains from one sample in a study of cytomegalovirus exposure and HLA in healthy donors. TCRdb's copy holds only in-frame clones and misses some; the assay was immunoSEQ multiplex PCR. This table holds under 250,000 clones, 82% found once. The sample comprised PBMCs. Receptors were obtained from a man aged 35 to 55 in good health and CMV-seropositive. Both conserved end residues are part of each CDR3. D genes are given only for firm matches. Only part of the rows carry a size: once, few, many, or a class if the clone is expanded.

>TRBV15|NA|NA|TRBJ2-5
CATSSAQGSQYF
TGTGCCACCAGCAGTGCTCAGGGGTCCCAGTACTTC
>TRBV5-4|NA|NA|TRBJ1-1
CASSPGLQNTEAFF
TGTGCCAGCAGCCCGGGACTGCAGAACACTGAAGCTTTCTTT
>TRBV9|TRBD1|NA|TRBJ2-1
CASSPSTGGRGSLSYNEQFF
TGTGCCAGCAGCCCCAGCACAGGGGGTCGGGGGTCCCTCTCCTACAATGAGCAGTTCTTC
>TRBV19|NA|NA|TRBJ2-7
CASRGRLSYEQYF
TGTGCCAGTAGAGGCAGACTCTCCTACGAGCAGTACTTC
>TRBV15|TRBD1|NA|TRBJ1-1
CATSRGGTGEAFF
TGTGCCACCAGCAGAGGGGGGACAGGTGAAGCTTTCTTT
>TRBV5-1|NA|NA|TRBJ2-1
CASSLVAGGSYNEQFF
TGCGCCAGCAGCTTGGTAGCTGGGGGGTCCTACAATGAGCAGTTCTTC
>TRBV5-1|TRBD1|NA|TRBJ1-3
CASSLTGSGNTIYF
TGCGCCAGCAGCCTGACAGGGTCTGGAAACACCATATATTTT
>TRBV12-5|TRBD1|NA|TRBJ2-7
CASGPGQGAYEQYF
TGTGCTAGTGGCCCGGGACAGGGGGCTTACGAGCAGTACTTC
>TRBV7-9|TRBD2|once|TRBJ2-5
CASSRRGAGERETQYF
TGTGCCAGCAGCCGCAGAGGAGCGGGAGAGAGAGAGACCCAGTACTTC
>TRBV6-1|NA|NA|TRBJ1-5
CASSDPGRPNQPQHF
TGTGCCAGCAGTGATCCAGGAAGACCCAATCAGCCCCAGCATTTT